This TCR beta chain derives from a study of glioma-infiltrating T cells after dendritic cell vaccination (dated by TCRdb to the mid-2010s). Background on the whole study: A cohort of 15 or so glioblastoma patients from Phase I and II dendritic cell vaccination trials was included, of whom 9 were newly diagnosed and 6 had recurrent disease. Patients received autologous tumor lysate-pulsed dendritic cell vaccination between 2003 and 2012. The vaccine consisted of monocyte-derived dendritic cells cultured about 7 days with IL-4 and GM-CSF, then pulsed overnight with autologous tumor lysate. Patients received three intradermal dendritic cell vaccine injections at biweekly intervals in the arm below the axilla. In glioblastoma patients vaccinated with dendritic cells, deep sequencing of TCR beta CDR3 regions served to measure tumor-infiltrating lymphocyte content and to compare repertoires between tumor and blood. Survival after dendritic cell vaccination was correlated with TCR sequencing metrics such as TIL content and the overlap between tumor and blood repertoires.

Comments on this clone: No antigen is known for it. Nothing much larger sits one base from this clone, and base qualities are not available.

Overall results and qualifications from the work: TCR clonality showed no direct relationship with survival, which suggests that a diverse polyclonal response may be important. After dendritic cell vaccination, a higher estimated pretreatment TIL content predicted longer time to progression and longer overall survival. The cohort was small and heterogeneous, and full blood and tumor sets were available for few patients, with initial-recurrent tumor pairs available for even fewer patients. The TCR overlap response model with three groups was called speculative and said to need prospective validation.

Ends trimmed: V by 3 bases, J by 7 bases; bases unmatched to a gene: 17. The germline V gene (reference sequence) sets CDR1 to LNHNV and CDR2 to YYDKDF. The CDR3 contains 17 residues, cysteine and phenylalanine counted. Of all the DNA, just the CDR3 is kept, 51 bases in frame from base 1. The time point label of this sample denotes: after dendritic cell vaccination, including at tumor progression/relapse. Patients were selected for having adequate residual fresh-frozen tumor tissue and more than two years of available survival data. Although molecular status otherwise differed among the glioblastoma patients, no patient had an isocitrate dehydrogenase mutation. PBMC were collected before vaccination, two weeks after the third vaccination, and at tumor progression when it occurred. The Qiagen DNeasy Blood extraction Kit was used to extract genomic DNA. The immunoSEQ assay amplified TCRB CDR3 regions from roughly 2.1 micrograms of genomic DNA, or from all available DNA when less than that amount was available. Multiplex PCR used 60 forward primers for TCR V beta segments and 13 reverse primers for J beta segments. To estimate the number of reads per starting template, synthetic control templates were added to each sample at limiting dilution. Sequencing produced 87 bp reads on the Illumina HiSeq System. As for the authors' bioinformatics: PCR and sequencing errors were removed by merging closely related sequences with a nearest neighbor algorithm. TCR overlap was measured as the percentage of unique tumor TCR beta sequences that were also present in the peripheral blood of the same patient. In its TCRdb copy, this immuneACCESS table keeps in-frame sequences only and misses some clones. Where compared with another copy, unresolved V genes explain less than half of these, and the others have no known cause. The V and J calls and clone size were taken over from that table, and D and trimming were inferred from the DNA. Counted in this sample were approximately 48,000 clones; 89% of them appeared once. The ten largest clones take up about 5% of the sample.

Material: blood, obtained after dendritic cell vaccination. Here the chain combines TRBV15 and TRBJ1-1, and 7 junctional nucleotides match TRBD1. The clonotype comes from a human donor with glioblastoma. This receptor has the CDR3 CATSRYTGTERIGEAFF. The DNA is as follows: TGTGCCACCAGCAGGTACACCGGGACAGAGAGGATCGGTGAAGCTTTCTTT.